This TCR beta chain comes out of a study of identical twins. Study-wide results and caveats: Within twin pairs, the out-of-frame alpha sequences they shared showed excess low generation probability. Within cord blood, abundant beta clonotypes carried fewer insertions, but memory repertoires showed no such trend.

Via MiXCR, TCRdb re-called the 5' RACE reads, giving one row per CDR3 protein. The sample carries a few hundred thousand distinct CDR3 sequences, about 9% recorded once. Trimming stripped 0 bases from V and 7 bases from J, with 14 bases between. The germline CDR1 and CDR2 sequences are LGHDT and YNNKEL (reference sequence). The CDR3 is 15 amino acids. This clonotype was observed a few times. Its antigen is unidentified. This sample also belongs to another study, concerning yellow fever vaccine responses in identical twins.

The chain employs TRBV3-1 and TRBJ2-3; no clear D. The receptor's source is a woman aged 18-29 years in good health. The sample consisted of CD8+ T cells sorted from blood. The CDR3 region is CASSQEASTINTQYF. In DNA form, the CDR3 reads TGTGCCAGCAGCCAAGAAGCCAGCACCATAAATACGCAGTATTTT.